This is a list of T cell receptor beta chains from one sample in a study of technical replicates of blood from several donors. Clones were read by immunoSEQ multiplex PCR, and TCRdb kept only the in-frame ones, dropping some. The table records fewer than 70,000 clones, 85% to 95% of them present only once. The sequenced sample was T cells isolated from PBMCs. Every receptor here comes from a human donor in good health. Each CDR3 is given with its conserved first and last residue. D genes are given only for firm matches. Clone size appears in some rows only: once, few, many, or a class for an expanded clone.

v_gene	d_gene	j_gene	abundance	CDR3aa	CDR3nt
TRBV7-2	-	TRBJ2-5	-	CASSLFGREETQYF	TGTGCCAGCAGCTTATTCGGGCGGGAAGAGACCCAGTACTTC
TRBV5-6	TRBD2	TRBJ2-1	-	CASSPTGTSNVNEQFF	TGTGCCAGCAGCCCTACCGGGACTAGCAACGTCAATGAGCAGTTCTTC
TRBV9	-	TRBJ2-1	-	CASSPTGIGSYNEQFF	TGTGCCAGCAGCCCCACAGGCATTGGGTCCTACAATGAGCAGTTCTTC
TRBV5-6	-	TRBJ2-2	-	CASGRTGELFF	TGTGCCAGCGGGCGCACCGGGGAGCTGTTTTTT
TRBV11-2	-	TRBJ1-5	-	CASSLEGTPYGNQPQHF	TGTGCCAGCAGCTTAGAGGGGACACCCTACGGCAATCAGCCCCAGCATTTT
TRBV6-5	TRBD2	TRBJ2-5	-	CATKTGTSEETQYF	TGTGCCACTAAGACCGGGACTAGCGAAGAGACCCAGTACTTC
TRBV29-1	TRBD2	TRBJ2-1	-	CSAPPGTSGSSSYNEQFF	TGCAGCGCCCCCCCAGGGACTAGCGGGAGTAGCTCCTACAATGAGCAGTTCTTC
TRBV29-1	TRBD2	TRBJ2-7	-	CSGKTTSGGPDYEQYF	TGCAGCGGGAAGACGACTAGCGGGGGACCCGACTACGAGCAGTACTTC
TRBV7-8	-	TRBJ1-2	-	CASDEWGRNGYTF	TGTGCCAGCGATGAGTGGGGGCGGAATGGCTACACCTTC
TRBV28	TRBD2	TRBJ2-3	-	CASSLSVEARFGRDTQYF	TGTGCCAGCAGTTTGTCCGTTGAGGCCCGGTTCGGGAGGGATACGCAGTATTTT
TRBV7-9	TRBD1	TRBJ2-5	-	CASSLGQGGTQYF	TGTGCCAGCAGCTTAGGACAGGGGGGGACCCAGTACTTC
TRBV5-5	TRBD2	TRBJ2-5	-	CASSSRLAGEIGETQYF	TGTGCCAGCAGCTCCCGACTAGCGGGAGAGATAGGAGAGACCCAGTACTTC
TRBV28	TRBD1	TRBJ1-5	-	CASRTTGTGLGQPQHF	TGTGCCAGCAGAACAACCGGGACAGGGCTAGGACAGCCCCAGCATTTT
TRBV7-8	TRBD2	TRBJ2-7	-	CASSSTSGSYEQYF	TGTGCCAGCAGCTCTACTAGCGGGAGCTACGAGCAGTACTTC
TRBV28	-	TRBJ1-1	-	CASSTHFDRRKMNTEAFF	TGTGCCAGCAGTACCCATTTCGACAGGCGGAAGATGAACACTGAAGCTTTCTTT
TRBV7-9	TRBD1	TRBJ1-2	-	CASSLVGQGAAGYTF	TGTGCCAGCAGCTTAGTGGGACAGGGGGCTGCTGGCTACACCTTC
TRBV10-3	TRBD1	TRBJ2-2	-	CAISVTGVLGDGELFF	TGTGCCATCAGTGTGACAGGGGTATTAGGCGACGGGGAGCTGTTTTTT
TRBV7-9	-	TRBJ1-6	-	CASSSGAQSYNSPLHF	TGTGCCAGCAGCTCAGGGGCTCAGTCCTATAATTCACCCCTCCACTTT
TRBV9	TRBD1	TRBJ2-7	-	CASSVSSDRGHEQYF	TGTGCCAGCAGCGTAAGTAGTGACAGGGGGCACGAGCAGTACTTC
TRBV6-5	TRBD1	TRBJ1-2	once	CASRPPGQGFGYTF	TGTGCCAGCAGACCCCCGGGACAGGGATTCGGCTACACCTTC
TRBV28	TRBD2	TRBJ2-1	-	CASSQAGVEVDEQFF	TGTGCCAGCAGCCAAGCGGGAGTAGAGGTGGATGAGCAGTTCTTC
TRBV9	TRBD1	TRBJ2-3	-	CASSGRTGTDTQYF	TGTGCCAGCAGCGGCCGGACAGGGACAGATACGCAGTATTTT
TRBV5-6	-	TRBJ1-2	once	CASSLAGNYGYTF	TGTGCCAGCAGCTTGGCAGGGAACTATGGCTACACCTTC
TRBV5-1	-	TRBJ2-5	-	CASSLDRVATQYF	TGCGCCAGCAGCTTGGACAGGGTGGCGACCCAGTACTTC
TRBV29-1	-	TRBJ2-7	-	CSVQPWDGGYEQYF	TGCAGCGTCCAACCGTGGGACGGGGGCTACGAGCAGTACTTC
TRBV7-2	-	TRBJ2-2	-	CASRRPGNTGELFF	TGTGCCAGCAGAAGGCCGGGGAACACCGGGGAGCTGTTTTTT
TRBV5-1	-	TRBJ2-7	-	CASSPDTGSLSEQYF	TGCGCCAGCAGCCCGGACACGGGTTCGTTGAGTGAGCAGTACTTC
TRBV28	-	TRBJ2-2	-	CASRPSGPSGELFF	TGTGCCAGCAGGCCTTCTGGGCCTTCCGGGGAGCTGTTTTTT
TRBV5-1	-	TRBJ1-5	few	CASSEDSMGQPQHF	TGCGCCAGCAGCGAAGACAGCATGGGTCAGCCCCAGCATTTT
TRBV14	-	TRBJ1-1	-	CASSDTGGVGETEAFF	TGTGCCAGCAGCGACACAGGCGGGGTCGGTGAAACTGAAGCTTTCTTT
TRBV5-1	-	TRBJ2-7	-	CASRWDIGSYEQYF	TGCGCCAGCAGGTGGGACATAGGTTCTTACGAGCAGTACTTC
TRBV9	-	TRBJ2-3	once	CASSVSRGSRPSTDTQYF	TGTGCCAGCAGCGTGAGTAGGGGGTCGCGACCAAGCACAGATACGCAGTATTTT
TRBV9	-	TRBJ2-7	-	CASSGTGQSYEQYF	TGTGCCAGCAGCGGTACAGGGCAATCCTACGAGCAGTACTTC
TRBV9	-	TRBJ2-7	-	CASSVGGGSTYEQYF	TGTGCCAGCAGCGTAGGGGGGGGCAGCACCTACGAGCAGTACTTC
TRBV14	TRBD2	TRBJ2-1	-	CASSPLADYNEQFF	TGTGCCAGCAGCCCACTAGCGGATTACAATGAGCAGTTCTTC
TRBV28	-	TRBJ1-6	-	CAIHGRNWNSPLHF	TGTGCCATCCATGGGCGAAACTGGAATTCACCCCTCCACTTT
TRBV10-1	TRBD1	TRBJ1-1	-	CASSSGTGDVTEAFF	TGCGCCAGCAGTTCCGGGACAGGGGATGTCACTGAAGCTTTCTTT
TRBV9	TRBD1	TRBJ2-7	-	CASSRSTGEGYEQYF	TGTGCCAGCAGCCGATCGACAGGGGAAGGCTACGAGCAGTACTTC
TRBV14	-	TRBJ2-6	-	CASSQDYPVSGANVLTF	TGTGCCAGCAGCCAAGATTATCCAGTCTCTGGGGCCAACGTCCTGACTTTC
TRBV10-2	-	TRBJ2-1	-	CASRGSSYNEQFF	TGCGCCAGCAGAGGGAGTTCCTACAATGAGCAGTTCTTC
TRBV6-5	-	TRBJ1-1	-	CASSYSITRRIYEAFF	TGTGCCAGCAGTTACTCGATCACCAGGAGGATTTATGAAGCTTTCTTT
TRBV5-6	-	TRBJ2-5	-	CASSLALRDWVETQYF	TGTGCCAGCAGCTTGGCCTTACGGGACTGGGTGGAGACCCAGTACTTC
TRBV5-4	-	TRBJ1-1	-	CASSPAVNTEAFF	TGTGCCAGCAGCCCCGCAGTGAACACTGAAGCTTTCTTT
TRBV10-1	TRBD1	TRBJ2-1	-	CASGTGYEQFF	TGCGCCAGTGGGACAGGTTATGAGCAGTTCTTC
TRBV18	TRBD2	TRBJ2-3	-	CASSPTSGRKLNTQYF	TGTGCCAGCTCACCCACTAGCGGGAGAAAGTTGAATACGCAGTATTTT
TRBV11-2	TRBD2	TRBJ2-1	-	CASSLVSGRDEQFF	TGTGCCAGCAGCTTAGTCTCTGGGAGGGATGAGCAGTTCTTC
TRBV9	-	TRBJ2-6	-	CASSPGPGANVLTF	TGTGCCAGCAGCCCAGGGCCCGGGGCCAACGTCCTGACTTTC
TRBV11-2	-	TRBJ1-1	-	CASSARGGDTEAFF	TGTGCCAGCAGCGCGCGGGGTGGGGACACTGAAGCTTTCTTT
TRBV15	TRBD2	TRBJ2-1	-	CATTLAGVYNEQFF	TGTGCCACAACCTTAGCGGGGGTATACAATGAGCAGTTCTTC
TRBV10-2	-	TRBJ1-3	-	CASSESGRFSGNTIYF	TGCGCCAGCAGTGAGTCAGGGAGGTTCTCTGGAAACACCATATATTTT